A selection of T cell receptor beta chains follows, all from one sample in a study of T cells in Graves' hyperthyroidism and ophthalmopathy. One entry per CDR3 protein results from TCRdb running MiXCR on the multiplex PCR reads. The data contain some 490,000 distinct CDR3 sequences, 16% of them singletons. The sample taken for sequencing was blood. The receptors here all came from a woman aged 30 to 39 with Graves' ophthalmopathy. The CDR3 runs from the conserved cysteine through the conserved F or W. The D gene is left open where the match is weak. Clone size appears in some rows only: once, few, many, or a class for an expanded clone.

j_gene,d_gene,abundance,v_gene,CDR3aa,CDR3nt
TRBJ2-2,-,many,TRBV7-3,CASSIERTGELFF,TGTGCCAGCAGCATAGAGAGGACCGGGGAGCTGTTTTTT
TRBJ2-3,-,few,TRBV9,CASSVESPTDTQYF,TGTGCCAGCAGCGTAGAAAGTCCCACAGATACGCAGTATTTT
TRBJ1-4,-,-,TRBV9,CATSPGGATNEKLFF,TGTGCCACCTCCCCCGGGGGTGCAACTAATGAAAAACTGTTTTTT
TRBJ2-7,TRBD1,few,TRBV4-1,CASSQGEGADEQYF,TGCGCCAGCAGCCAAGGAGAGGGGGCGGATGAGCAGTACTTC
TRBJ2-1,TRBD2,-,TRBV10-2,CAIRLAGGNEQFF,TGCGCCATCAGACTAGCGGGTGGTAATGAGCAGTTCTTC
TRBJ2-1,TRBD2,many,TRBV7-2,CASSFQGLGLDEQFF,TGTGCCAGCAGCTTCCAGGGACTAGGTTTAGATGAGCAGTTCTTC
TRBJ2-7,TRBD2,few,TRBV14,CASSQVAGGPNEQYF,TGTGCCAGCAGCCAAGTAGCGGGAGGGCCAAACGAGCAGTACTTC
TRBJ2-7,TRBD1,many,TRBV29-1,CSVAPGTGSYEQYF,TGCAGCGTTGCTCCCGGGACAGGGTCCTACGAGCAGTACTTC
TRBJ2-1,TRBD2,many,TRBV7-3,CASSLSPSGRAKENEQFF,TGTGCCAGCAGCTTAAGTCCTAGCGGGAGGGCAAAGGAAAATGAGCAGTTCTTC
TRBJ1-4,-,-,TRBV18,CASQPIGATNEKLFF,TGTGCCAGCCAACCGATCGGCGCAACTAATGAAAAACTGTTTTTT
TRBJ2-2,TRBD2,few,TRBV20-1,CSATLAGGNTGELFF,TGCAGTGCTACCCTAGCGGGAGGTAACACCGGGGAGCTGTTTTTT
TRBJ2-7,-,-,TRBV28,CASSDLAGVGEQYF,TGTGCCAGCAGTGATTTGGCAGGGGTAGGGGAGCAGTACTTC
TRBJ1-1,-,many,TRBV28,CASSRWGSKAFF,TGTGCCAGCAGTCGTTGGGGGAGTAAAGCTTTCTTT
TRBJ1-2,-,-,TRBV6-1,CASSGDSIYGYTF,TGTGCCAGCAGTGGAGACAGTATATATGGCTACACCTTC
TRBJ2-6,-,few,TRBV5-1,CASSLIESGANVLTF,TGCGCCAGCAGCCTGATCGAGAGTGGGGCCAACGTCCTGACTTTC
TRBJ1-5,-,many,TRBV20-1,CSARTASSNQPQHF,TGCAGTGCTCGGACCGCAAGTAGCAATCAGCCCCAGCATTTT
TRBJ1-5,-,-,TRBV14,CASSQDRLYSNQPQHF,TGTGCCAGCAGCCAAGATAGGCTGTATAGCAATCAGCCCCAGCATTTT
TRBJ2-7,TRBD1,-,TRBV28,CASSFWTGGHEQYF,TGTGCCAGCAGTTTTTGGACAGGGGGCCACGAGCAGTACTTC
TRBJ2-1,-,few,TRBV6-6,CASSYGAGSDNEQFF,TGTGCCAGCAGTTACGGGGCGGGATCAGACAATGAGCAGTTCTTC
TRBJ2-1,TRBD1,once,TRBV19,CASRGTGAVEQFF,TGTGCCAGTAGAGGGACAGGGGCCGTTGAGCAGTTCTTC
TRBJ1-5,-,many,TRBV4-3,CASSQTIAGYWDQPQHF,TGCGCCAGCAGCCAGACCATTGCAGGGTATTGGGATCAGCCCCAGCATTTT
TRBJ1-2,-,few,TRBV11-2,CASSSQKRYGYTF,TGTGCCAGCAGCTCCCAGAAACGCTATGGCTACACCTTC
TRBJ1-1,TRBD1,-,TRBV18,CASSSRTGGDTEAFF,TGTGCCAGCTCATCCCGGACAGGGGGGGACACTGAAGCTTTCTTT
TRBJ2-5,TRBD2,few,TRBV4-2,CASSPTGGLILAQYF,TGTGCCAGCAGCCCCACCGGGGGGTTAATCTTGGCCCAGTACTTC
TRBJ2-1,TRBD2,-,TRBV10-1,CASSGLAVIYNEQFF,TGCGCCAGCAGCGGACTAGCAGTCATCTACAATGAGCAGTTCTTC
TRBJ1-2,-,many,TRBV28,CASSSYRAYGYTF,TGTGCCAGCAGTTCCTACAGAGCCTATGGCTACACCTTC
TRBJ1-4,-,-,TRBV29-1,CSVFGTNEKLFF,TGCAGCGTCTTTGGAACTAATGAAAAACTGTTTTTT
TRBJ2-7,-,many,TRBV7-2,CASSYTGGKQYF,TGTGCCAGCAGCTACACTGGGGGGAAGCAGTACTTC
TRBJ2-5,-,many,TRBV6-2/TRBV6-3,CASRRPYPQETQYF,TGTGCCAGCAGAAGACCTTACCCACAAGAGACCCAGTACTTC
TRBJ1-4,-,many,TRBV4-3,CASSQDGRGNEKLFF,TGCGCCAGCAGCCAAGATGGTCGCGGGAATGAAAAACTGTTTTTT
TRBJ1-3,TRBD1,-,TRBV3-1,CASSQGQGAPSGNTIYF,TGTGCCAGCAGCCAAGGACAGGGGGCTCCCTCTGGAAACACCATATATTTT
TRBJ1-1,-,many,TRBV6-2/TRBV6-3,CASSYWGLNTEAFF,TGTGCCAGCAGTTACTGGGGGTTGAACACTGAAGCTTTCTTT
TRBJ1-2,-,-,TRBV5-6,CASSLPWTSWDGYTF,TGTGCCAGCAGCCTTCCATGGACAAGTTGGGATGGCTACACCTTC
TRBJ1-5,TRBD1,-,TRBV3-1,CASSQDRGTGQHF,TGCGCCAGCAGCCAAGATAGGGGGACAGGCCAGCATTTT
TRBJ2-3,-,few,TRBV6-5,CASSYVQGTDTQYF,TGTGCCAGCAGTTACGTCCAGGGAACAGATACGCAGTATTTT
TRBJ2-7,-,-,TRBV20-1,CSAGPSRTTHTVGDEQYF,TGCAGTGCTGGACCCTCGCGGACTACCCACACCGTCGGAGACGAGCAGTACTTC
TRBJ2-2,-,few,TRBV2,CASSVTGPRELFF,TGTGCCAGCAGCGTGACAGGCCCTCGGGAGCTGTTTTTT
TRBJ1-6,TRBD1,many,TRBV2,CASSYRGLDSPLHF,TGTGCCAGCAGTTACAGGGGGCTAGATTCACCCCTCCACTTT
TRBJ2-1,-,many,TRBV29-1,CSVDREGAPYNEQFF,TGCAGCGTTGATCGCGAGGGAGCCCCATACAATGAGCAGTTCTTC
TRBJ2-3,-,many,TRBV12-3/TRBV12-4,CASSLSGRARSTDTQYF,TGTGCCAGCAGTTTAAGCGGCAGGGCAAGATCCACAGATACGCAGTATTTT
TRBJ2-1,TRBD2,many,TRBV20-1,CSENSAGGDNEQFF,TGCAGCGAAAACTCAGCGGGAGGAGACAATGAGCAGTTCTTC
TRBJ1-4,-,many,TRBV30,CAWSKMSNEKLFF,TGTGCCTGGAGTAAGATGTCGAATGAAAAACTGTTTTTT
TRBJ2-7,TRBD2,many,TRBV3-1,CASSQGGDYTYEQYF,TGTGCCAGCAGCCAAGGGGGGGACTACACCTACGAGCAGTACTTC
TRBJ1-4,-,few,TRBV5-1,CASNPEGGPVGEKLFF,TGCGCCAGCAACCCCGAGGGGGGCCCCGTCGGCGAAAAACTGTTTTTT
TRBJ1-2,TRBD1,many,TRBV28,CASSLGLRDRVVRGYTF,TGTGCCAGCAGTTTAGGTCTCCGGGACAGGGTCGTAAGGGGCTACACCTTC
TRBJ2-1,TRBD2,-,TRBV9,CASAPASGRTQEQFF,TGTGCCAGCGCGCCGGCTAGCGGGAGGACCCAGGAGCAGTTCTTC
TRBJ2-1,TRBD1,-,TRBV19,CASSPRRAGQGSHEQFF,TGTGCCAGTAGTCCCCGACGTGCGGGACAGGGGTCGCATGAGCAGTTCTTC
TRBJ1-6,-,-,TRBV6-1,CASRSPQGGSPLHF,TGTGCCAGCAGATCCCCACAAGGGGGTTCACCCCTCCACTTT
TRBJ1-1,TRBD1,-,TRBV20-1,CSAHGPQGARTEAFF,TGCAGTGCCCATGGCCCGCAGGGGGCGCGAACTGAAGCTTTCTTT
TRBJ2-5,TRBD2,many,TRBV11-2,CASSYRLAQETQYF,TGTGCCAGCAGCTATCGACTAGCCCAAGAGACCCAGTACTTC
TRBJ2-7,-,many,TRBV11-2,CASSPRLLYFEQYF,TGTGCCAGCAGCCCAAGGCTGCTTTACTTCGAGCAGTACTTC
TRBJ2-3,TRBD2,many,TRBV12-5,CASGARTSGPPTDTQYF,TGTGCTAGTGGTGCGAGGACTAGCGGGCCTCCCACAGATACGCAGTATTTT
TRBJ2-7,-,-,TRBV13,CASGSGLWSSYEQYF,TGTGCCAGCGGTTCGGGCCTCTGGAGCTCCTACGAGCAGTACTTC
TRBJ2-5,TRBD1,-,TRBV10-3,CAISAQGAVETQYF,TGTGCCATCAGTGCTCAGGGGGCTGTTGAGACCCAGTACTTC
TRBJ2-2,-,many,TRBV7-2,CASSLLGGSGELFF,TGTGCCAGCAGCTTGCTGGGGGGCAGTGGGGAGCTGTTTTTT
TRBJ1-6,TRBD1,-,TRBV28,CASSFPRPGPGGYNSPLHF,TGTGCCAGCAGTTTCCCTCGTCCGGGCCCAGGGGGGTATAATTCACCCCTCCACTTT
TRBJ2-5,-,many,TRBV18,CASSGTSSGHQETQYF,TGTGCCAGCTCCGGGACATCCAGCGGTCACCAAGAGACCCAGTACTTC